The 19 T cell receptor beta chains below all came from one sample that was sequenced in a study of CD4 T cells in relation to SARS-CoV-2 and coronaviruses. Using immunoSEQ multiplex PCR, the repertoire was profiled, and TCRdb retains in-frame clones only, with some absent. The sample consists of about 65,000 clones, 75% to 90% of them appearing once. Unexposed donor CD4+ T cells date from about 2010-2018, before the COVID-19 pandemic. Sequences were obtained from memory CD4+ T cells from PBMCs. These receptors were collected from a human donor in good health.

V gene TRBV6-2 or TRBV6-3 combines with J gene TRBJ2-1; 11 positions agree with TRBD2. The V and J ends lost 6 bases and 4 bases, in that order; junction bases with no gene match: 5. From germline, CDR1 is MNHEY and CDR2 SVGEGT. The CDR3 sequence is 15 residues long. The CDR3 loop reads CASSPGLAVYNEQFF. In DNA, the CDR3 is TGTGCCAGCAGCCCGGGACTAGCGGTATACAATGAGCAGTTCTTC.

The rearrangement links TRBV30 to TRBJ2-1, with 14 bases lining up with TRBD2. Germline lookup yields CDR1 GTSNPN and CDR2 SVGIG (reference sequence). V was clipped by 3 bases and J by 3 bases; unmatched bases: 4. This CDR3 is built from 16 residues. CDR3 loop: CAWSAGLAGGYNEQFF. The CDR3 coding sequence is TGTGCCTGGAGCGCCGGACTAGCGGGAGGCTACAATGAGCAGTTCTTC. The whole variable domain, remainder taken from reference TRBV30 and TRBJ2-1, is SQTIHQWPATLVQPVGSPLSLECTVEGTSNPNLYWYRQAAGRGLQLLFYSVGIGQISSEVPQNLSASRPQDRQFILSSKKLLLSDSGFYLCAWSAGLAGGYNEQFFGPGTRLTVL.

This clone was seen a few times. The chain joins TRBV7-9 to TRBJ1-1; D not resolved. Germline V lookup: CDR1 SEHNR, CDR2 FQNEAQ (reference sequence). CDR3 length: 14 amino acids. V was pared by 5 bases and J by 3 bases, with 13 bases between. The CDR3 DNA reads TGTGCCAGCAGCCCCTCGGGCGCGGACACTGAAGCTTTCTTT. Residues: CASSPSGADTEAFF.

J is TRBJ2-1 and V is TRBV28; tentative D call: TRBD2 (6 bases). V was cut by 2 bases and J by 0 bases, with 17 bases left in between. The CDR3 loop spans 18 amino acids. Germline values: CDR1 MDHEN, CDR2 SYDVKM. The CDR3 nucleotides read TGTGCCAGCAGTTTAGTGTCCGGGGGTGGGGGCTCCTACAATGAGCAGTTCTTC. The encoded protein is CASSLVSGGGGSYNEQFF.

The rearrangement joins TRBV10-3 to TRBJ2-3; D is undetermined. Trimming pared 10 bases from V and 0 bases from J, leaving 17 bases between. CDR3 length: 15 residues. Germline CDR1 ENHRY, CDR2 SYGVKD. The CDR3 DNA is TGTGCCACCAAGGCCGGGCCCCTTAGCACAGATACGCAGTATTTT. Amino acids: CATKAGPLSTDTQYF.

The chain employs TRBV6-4 and TRBJ1-2; 10 bases match TRBD1. The V segment lost 6 bases and the J segment 8 bases; nucleotides outside the gene matches: 15. The CDR3 extends over 16 amino acids. The germline V gene encodes CDR1 MRHNA and CDR2 SNTAGT. CDR3 in amino acids: CASSPGQGTPPGGYTF. DNA of the CDR3: TGTGCCAGCAGCCCGGGACAGGGGACCCCACCGGGGGGCTACACCTTC.

The chain recombines TRBV27 with TRBJ1-2; D remains unclear. V gave up 0 bases and J gave up 1 base, with 15 bases separating them. The germline V gene encodes CDR1 MNHEY and CDR2 SMNVEV (reference sequence). This CDR3 contains 17 residues. CDR3 DNA: TGTGCCAGCAGTTTATCGATTACTTTCGGGGATAACTATGGCTACACCTTC. Translating gives CASSLSITFGDNYGYTF.

This clone has a single count. The rearrangement uses TRBV6-2 or TRBV6-3 and TRBJ2-7, with 9 bases that match TRBD1. The trim removed 6 bases at V and 3 bases at J, leaving 12 bases unmatched. Per germline, CDR1 MNHEY and CDR2 SVGEGT. CDR3 size: 16 residues. CDR3 nucleotides: TGTGCCAGCAGCCCACGATCCGGGACAGGGCTCTACGAGCAGTACTTC. Its protein is CASSPRSGTGLYEQYF.

The chain couples TRBV9 to TRBJ2-1, with D perhaps assigned TRBD1 or TRBD2 (6 bases each). V was clipped by 0 bases and J by 2 bases, with 15 bases between them. The CDR3 loop spans 17 amino acids. Germline V CDR1 and CDR2: SGDLS, YYNGEE. CDR3 region: CASSVAPWGDTYNEQFF. For the CDR3, the DNA is TGTGCCAGCAGCGTAGCCCCCTGGGGGGACACCTACAATGAGCAGTTCTTC.

V usage is TRBV30 and J usage is TRBJ2-7; TRBD2 might be the D (6 bases). Germline V gene sequence: CDR1 GTSNPN, CDR2 SVGIG (reference sequence). CDR3 length: 13 amino acids. The germline V and J ends were trimmed by 7 bases and 6 bases, with 19 bases remaining between them. CDR3: CALFPGAPFEQYF. In DNA form, the CDR3 reads TGTGCCTTATTTCCGGGAGCACCTTTCGAGCAGTACTTC.

The chain has TRBV19 and TRBJ1-3; D perhaps matches TRBD1 (6 bases). Germline CDR1 is LNHDA and CDR2 is SQIVND (reference sequence). V was clipped by 2 bases and J by 4 bases, with 12 bases between them. The CDR3 runs to 15 residues. CDR3 sequence (DNA): TGTGCCAGTAGTATAATAGGGGGTGTCGGAAACACCATATATTTT. Residues: CASSIIGGVGNTIYF.

The rearrangement uses TRBV5-4 and TRBJ2-3, with TRBD1 matching over 10 bases. Trimming took 4 bases from V and 4 from J; bases not matched to a gene: 12. The CDR3 runs 17 residues. The V gene's germline CDR1 is SGHNT and CDR2 YYREEE (reference sequence). The CDR3 nucleotides read TGTGCCAGCAGCACCTCACTCCTGACAGGGGGCCCAGATACGCAGTATTTT. Protein: CASSTSLLTGGPDTQYF.

This clone was observed once. The J gene is TRBJ1-2, the V gene TRBV28; 8 bases fit TRBD1. CDR3 length: 14 residues. Germline assignment: CDR1 MDHEN and CDR2 SYDVKM. J gave up 8 bases and V 5 bases, and 10 bases lay outside the gene matches. The CDR3 bases are TGTGCCAGCAGTACTAACAGGGGGGCGGTGGGCTACACCTTC. Amino acids: CASSTNRGAVGYTF.

There are a few counts of this clone. The V and J genes are TRBV10-1 and TRBJ1-2; D gene uncertain. The CDR3 has 13 residues. CDR1 and CDR2 from the germline V gene are WNHNN and SYGVQD (reference sequence). V was cut by 4 bases and J by 2 bases, with 8 bases left in between. In nucleotides, the CDR3 is TGCGCCAGCAGTGGCCAAAACAACTATGGCTACACCTTC. Its protein is CASSGQNNYGYTF.

The chain is built from TRBV5-1 and TRBJ2-2; D unclear. Germline loops: CDR1 SGHRS, CDR2 YFSETQ. V was cut by 0 bases and J by 5 bases, with 5 bases left in between. The CDR3 contains 13 residues. The CDR3 nucleotides are TGCGCCAGCAGCTTGGGGGCTACCGGGGAGCTGTTTTTT. Its protein is CASSLGATGELFF. Full variable domain (missing parts from reference TRBV5-1 and TRBJ2-2): KAGVTQTPRYLIKTRGQQVTLSCSPISGHRSVSWYQQTPGQGLQFLFEYFSETQRNKGNFPGRFSGRQFSNSRSEMNVSTLELGDSALYLCASSLGATGELFFGEGSRLTVL.

The chain's CDR3 is CASRGTGYGYTF. Here the CDR3 DNA reads TGTGCCAGCAGGGGGACAGGTTATGGCTACACCTTC. The V gene is TRBV2, the J gene TRBJ1-2, with 8 positions matching TRBD1. Looked up from germline, CDR1 is SNHLY and CDR2 is FYNNEI. The CDR3 runs 12 residues. V trimming: 6 bases; J trimming: 5 bases; junction bases outside the gene matches: 2.

This chain uses TRBV29-1 with TRBJ1-3, with D unclear. V dropped 2 bases and J dropped 4 bases, with 12 bases sitting between them. In germline, CDR1 is SQVTM, CDR2 ANQGSEA. CDR3 length: 14 residues. The CDR3 sequence is CSVEFGSGGNTIYF. The CDR3 nucleotides read TGCAGCGTTGAATTCGGGTCGGGCGGAAACACCATATATTTT.

For the CDR3, the DNA is TGTGCCACCAGTGACCTCAAGAAACAGGGGAACTATGGCTACACCTTC. It yields the protein CATSDLKKQGNYGYTF. The rearrangement links TRBV24-1 to TRBJ1-2; 7 nucleotides align to TRBD1. The junction had 9 bases not matched to a gene; V was cut back by 4 bases and J by 2 bases. This CDR3 is built from 16 residues. Germline V gene sequence: CDR1 KGHDR, CDR2 SFDVKD.

This chain links TRBV11-3 with TRBJ2-1; D tentatively fits TRBD1 or TRBD2 (6 bases each). Trimming cost V 5 bases and J 9 bases, with 20 bases left between them. There are 15 residues in the CDR3. Germline CDR1 SGHNT, CDR2 YENEEA. CDR3 DNA: TGTGCCAGCAGCCCCAGGGGCGGGACCTTCAGTGAGCAGTTCTTC. This gives the protein CASSPRGGTFSEQFF.